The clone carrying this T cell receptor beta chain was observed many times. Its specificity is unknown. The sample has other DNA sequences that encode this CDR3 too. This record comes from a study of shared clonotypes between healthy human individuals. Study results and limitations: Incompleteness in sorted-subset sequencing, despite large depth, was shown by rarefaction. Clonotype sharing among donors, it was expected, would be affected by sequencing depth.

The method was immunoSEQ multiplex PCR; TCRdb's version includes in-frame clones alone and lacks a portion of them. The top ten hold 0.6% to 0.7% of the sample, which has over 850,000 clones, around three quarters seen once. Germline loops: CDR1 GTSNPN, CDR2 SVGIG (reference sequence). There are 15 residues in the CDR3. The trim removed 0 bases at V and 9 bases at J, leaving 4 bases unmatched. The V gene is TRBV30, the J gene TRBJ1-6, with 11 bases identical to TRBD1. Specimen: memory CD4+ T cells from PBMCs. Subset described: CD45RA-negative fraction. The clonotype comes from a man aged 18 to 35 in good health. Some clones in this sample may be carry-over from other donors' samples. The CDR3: CAWSVPGTGGSPLHF. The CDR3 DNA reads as TGTGCCTGGAGTGTACCTGGGACAGGGGGTTCACCCCTCCACTTT.